Listed here are 8 T cell receptor beta chains from one sample, sequenced in a study of blood T cell repertoires in COVID-19. Produced via immunoSEQ multiplex PCR; TCRdb's table is partial and in-frame only. Of about 480,000 clones listed, roughly nine tenths are singletons. The sample was PBMCs or T cells enriched from blood (not recorded which). These receptors came from a woman aged 55-69 years who had recovered from COVID-19.

The chain has TRBV5-6 and TRBJ1-4; D might be TRBD1 (5 bases). The V end was cut by 2 bases, the J end by 4 bases, with 9 bases between. CDR3 size: 14 residues. Germline values: CDR1 SGHDT, CDR2 YYEEEE. As DNA, the CDR3 is TGTGCCAGCAGCTTCGGCCAGGGTAATGAAAAACTGTTTTTT. Its protein is CASSFGQGNEKLFF.

The chain has TRBV27 and TRBJ2-2; 7 nucleotides align to TRBD2. The CDR3 length is 16 residues. CDR1 is MNHEY, CDR2 SMNVEV, per germline (reference sequence). V gave up 1 base and J gave up 0 bases; unmatched junction bases: 2. The CDR3 reads CASSLWGGTNTGELFF. The CDR3 coding sequence is TGTGCCAGCAGTTTATGGGGGGGGACGAACACCGGGGAGCTGTTTTTT.

This chain connects TRBV11-3 to TRBJ2-1, with D possibly matching TRBD2 (5 bases). Germline V CDR1 and CDR2: SGHNT, YENEEA. The CDR3 loop spans 13 amino acids. V gave up 2 bases and J gave up 9 bases, with 11 bases separating them. The CDR3 loop reads CASSLINGGEQFF. The CDR3, as DNA: TGTGCCAGCAGCTTAATTAATGGAGGTGAGCAGTTCTTC.

In the case of this clone: Other DNA sequences in this sample translate to the same CDR3. The V call is TRBV2, the J call TRBJ2-7; 8 nucleotides match TRBD2. Germline CDR1 is SNHLY and CDR2 is FYNNEI. Germline trimming cut 8 bases from V and 0 bases from J; bases unmatched to any gene: 6. This CDR3 spans 14 amino acids. In nucleotides, the CDR3 is TGTGCCAGCTTGGGCGGGGGGAGCTCCTACGAGCAGTACTTC. It codes for CASLGGGSSYEQYF.

This clone was seen just once. The J gene is TRBJ1-2, the V gene TRBV28; the D gene is possibly TRBD1 (5 bases). Germline V lookup: CDR1 MDHEN, CDR2 SYDVKM. The CDR3 has 15 amino acids. Trimming shortened V by 7 bases and J by 1 base, and 16 bases separated the two germline ends. The CDR3 DNA sequence: TGTGCCAGCATCACTGCGGGACGGTATAACTATGGCTACACCTTC. Amino acid sequence: CASITAGRYNYGYTF.

The chain uses TRBV2 and TRBJ1-5; tentative D call: TRBD1 (5 bases). Trimming pared 8 bases from V and 2 bases from J, leaving 10 bases between. This CDR3 contains 13 residues. Germline V gene data show CDR1 as SNHLY and CDR2 as FYNNEI. Here the CDR3 reads CASAGRGNQPQHF. The CDR3 region has the DNA TGTGCCAGCGCGGGGCGGGGCAATCAGCCCCAGCATTTT. Using reference TRBV2 and TRBJ1-5 for the parts outside the CDR3, the full variable domain is EPEVTQTPSHQVTQMGQEVILRCVPISNHLYFYWYRQILGQKVEFLVSFYNNEISEKSEIFDDQFSVERPDGSNFTLKIRSTKLEDSAMYFCASAGRGNQPQHFGDGTRLSIL.

The chain has TRBV3-1 (or the pseudogene TRBV3-2) and TRBJ1-2, with TRBD1 matching 8 bases. This CDR3 region has 16 residues. CDR1 is LGHDT, CDR2 YNNKEL, per germline (reference sequence). With V trimmed by 6 bases and J by 4 bases, 13 bases remained unmatched. CDR3 coding DNA: TGTGCCAGCAGTCTCGAACCGGGACAGGACCTCTATGGCTACACCTTC. Protein product: CASSLEPGQDLYGYTF.

The V call is TRBV5-3, the J call TRBJ2-3; TRBD1 aligns across 10 bases. TRBV5-3 is designated an ORF whose function remains uncertain. After removal of 0 bases from V and 2 bases from J, the junction contained 18 bases not matched to a gene. The CDR3 contains 21 residues. CDR3 DNA: TGTGCCAGAAGCTTGGAAGGTACCCAAAAAGGACAGGGGGAGGACACAGATACGCAGTATTTT. Protein product: CARSLEGTQKGQGEDTDTQYF.